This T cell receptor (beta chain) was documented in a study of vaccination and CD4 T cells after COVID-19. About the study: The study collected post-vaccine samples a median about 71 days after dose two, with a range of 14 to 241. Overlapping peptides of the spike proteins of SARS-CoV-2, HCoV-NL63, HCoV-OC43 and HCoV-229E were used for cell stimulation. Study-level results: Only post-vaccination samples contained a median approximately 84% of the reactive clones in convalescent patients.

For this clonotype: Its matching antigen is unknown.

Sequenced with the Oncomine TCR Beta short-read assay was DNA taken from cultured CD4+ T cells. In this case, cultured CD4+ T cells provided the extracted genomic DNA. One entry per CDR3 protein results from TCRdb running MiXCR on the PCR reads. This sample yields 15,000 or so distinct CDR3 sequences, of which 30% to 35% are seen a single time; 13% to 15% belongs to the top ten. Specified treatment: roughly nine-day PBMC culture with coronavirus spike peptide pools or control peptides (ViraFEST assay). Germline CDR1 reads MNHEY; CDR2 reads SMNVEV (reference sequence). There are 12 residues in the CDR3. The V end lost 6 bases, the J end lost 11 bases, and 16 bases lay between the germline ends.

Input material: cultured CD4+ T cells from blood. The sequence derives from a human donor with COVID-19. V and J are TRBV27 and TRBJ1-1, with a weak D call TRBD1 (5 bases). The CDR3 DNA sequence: TGTGCCAGCAGGACCTCGGGGGGGGTGGCTTTCTTT. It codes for CASRTSGGVAFF.